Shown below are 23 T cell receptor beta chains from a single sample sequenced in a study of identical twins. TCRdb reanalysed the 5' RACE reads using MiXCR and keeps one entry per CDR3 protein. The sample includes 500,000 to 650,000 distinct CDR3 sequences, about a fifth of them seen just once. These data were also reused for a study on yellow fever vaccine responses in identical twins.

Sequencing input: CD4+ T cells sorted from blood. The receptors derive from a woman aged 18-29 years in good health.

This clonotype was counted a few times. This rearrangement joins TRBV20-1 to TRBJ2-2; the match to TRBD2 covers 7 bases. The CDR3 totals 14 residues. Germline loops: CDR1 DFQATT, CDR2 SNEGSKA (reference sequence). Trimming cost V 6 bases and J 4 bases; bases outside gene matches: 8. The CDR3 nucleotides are TGCAGTGCCTCGGGACTAACGGGCACCGGGGAGCTGTTTTTT. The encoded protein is CSASGLTGTGELFF.

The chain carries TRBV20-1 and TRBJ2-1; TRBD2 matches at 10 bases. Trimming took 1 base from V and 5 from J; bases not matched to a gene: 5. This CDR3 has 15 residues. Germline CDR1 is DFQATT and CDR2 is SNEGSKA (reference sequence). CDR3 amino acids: CSARGGTSAHNEQFF. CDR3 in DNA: TGCAGTGCTAGAGGGGGGACTAGCGCACACAATGAGCAGTTCTTC.

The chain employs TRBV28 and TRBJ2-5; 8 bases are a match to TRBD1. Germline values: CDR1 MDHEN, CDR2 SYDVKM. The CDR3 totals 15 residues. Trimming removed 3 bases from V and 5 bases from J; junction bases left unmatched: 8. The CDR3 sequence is CASSFGQGALETQYF. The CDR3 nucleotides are TGTGCCAGCAGTTTCGGGCAGGGGGCTTTGGAGACCCAGTACTTC.

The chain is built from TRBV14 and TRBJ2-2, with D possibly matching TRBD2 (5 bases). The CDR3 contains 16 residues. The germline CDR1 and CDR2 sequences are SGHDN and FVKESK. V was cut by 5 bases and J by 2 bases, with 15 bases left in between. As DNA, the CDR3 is TGTGCCAGCAGCGCCATCTTGGCGGGTAACACCGGGGAGCTGTTTTTT. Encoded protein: CASSAILAGNTGELFF.

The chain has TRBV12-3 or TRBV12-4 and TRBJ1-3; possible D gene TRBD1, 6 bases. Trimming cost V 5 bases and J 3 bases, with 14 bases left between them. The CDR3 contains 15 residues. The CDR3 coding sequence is TGTGCCAGCAGTCCGGGACAACTTATTGGAAACACCATATATTTT. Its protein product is CASSPGQLIGNTIYF.

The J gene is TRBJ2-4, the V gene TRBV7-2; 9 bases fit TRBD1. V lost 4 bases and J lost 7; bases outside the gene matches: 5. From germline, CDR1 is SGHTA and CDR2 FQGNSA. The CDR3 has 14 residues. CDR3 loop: CASSWTGQGNIQYF. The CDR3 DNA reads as TGTGCCAGCAGCTGGACGGGACAGGGCAACATTCAGTACTTC.

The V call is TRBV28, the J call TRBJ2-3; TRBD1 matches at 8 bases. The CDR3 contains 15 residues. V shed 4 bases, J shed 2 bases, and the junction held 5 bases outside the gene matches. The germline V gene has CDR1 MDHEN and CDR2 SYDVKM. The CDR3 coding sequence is TGTGCCAGCAGTTCCTCGACAGGGGCCACAGATACGCAGTATTTT. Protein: CASSSSTGATDTQYF.

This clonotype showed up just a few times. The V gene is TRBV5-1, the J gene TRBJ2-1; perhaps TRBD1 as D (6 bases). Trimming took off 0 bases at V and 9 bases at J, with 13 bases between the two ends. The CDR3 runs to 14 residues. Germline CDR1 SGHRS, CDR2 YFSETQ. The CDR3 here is CASSLEGDFGEQFF. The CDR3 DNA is TGCGCCAGCAGCTTGGAGGGGGATTTCGGTGAGCAGTTCTTC.

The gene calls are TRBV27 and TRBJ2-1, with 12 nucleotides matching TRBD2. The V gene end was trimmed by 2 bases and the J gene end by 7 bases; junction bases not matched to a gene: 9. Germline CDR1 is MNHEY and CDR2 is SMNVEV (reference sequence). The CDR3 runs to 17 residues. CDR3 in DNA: TGTGCCAGCAGTTTAGGTTCACTAGCGGGGGGACTGAATGAGCAGTTCTTC. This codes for CASSLGSLAGGLNEQFF.

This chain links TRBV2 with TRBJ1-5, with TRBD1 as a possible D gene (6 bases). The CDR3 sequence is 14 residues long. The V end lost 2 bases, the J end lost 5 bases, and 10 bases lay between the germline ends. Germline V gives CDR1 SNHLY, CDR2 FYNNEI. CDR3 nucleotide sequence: TGTGCCAGCAGTGAACTCGGGGGGCATCAGCCCCAGCATTTT. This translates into CASSELGGHQPQHF.

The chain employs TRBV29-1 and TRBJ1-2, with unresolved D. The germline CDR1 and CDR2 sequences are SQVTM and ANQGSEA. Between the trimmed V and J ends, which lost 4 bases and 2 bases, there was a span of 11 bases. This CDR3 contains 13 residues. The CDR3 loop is CSVGPRRNYGYTF. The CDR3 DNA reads TGCAGCGTTGGTCCCAGGAGAAACTATGGCTACACCTTC.

The DNA for the CDR3 is TGTGCCAGCAGCCCCGGCGGGGGCCCCTACAATGAGCAGTTCTTC. Amino acid sequence: CASSPGGGPYNEQFF. This chain connects TRBV11-2 to TRBJ2-1, with D maybe TRBD2 (7 bases). The germline gives CDR1 SGHAT, CDR2 FQNNGV. The CDR3 loop spans 15 amino acids. The V end lost 5 bases, the J end lost 2 bases, and 13 bases lay between the germline ends.

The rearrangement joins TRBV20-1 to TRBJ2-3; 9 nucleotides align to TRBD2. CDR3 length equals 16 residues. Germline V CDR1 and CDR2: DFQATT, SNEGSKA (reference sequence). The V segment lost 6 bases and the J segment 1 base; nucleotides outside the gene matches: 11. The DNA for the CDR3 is TGCAGTGCCGACCCGGGACTAGCCCCGCGCACAGATACGCAGTATTTT. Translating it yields CSADPGLAPRTDTQYF.

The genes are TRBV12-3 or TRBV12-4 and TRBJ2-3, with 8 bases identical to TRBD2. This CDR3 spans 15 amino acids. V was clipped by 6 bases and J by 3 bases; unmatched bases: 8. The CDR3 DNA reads TGTGCCAGCAGGGGGAGCGGGAGTGGAACAGATACGCAGTATTTT. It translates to CASRGSGSGTDTQYF.

DNA for the CDR3: TGTGCCAGCAGTGGGGCTCTTGGGGTGGTCTCCTACAATGAGCAGTTCTTC. This codes for CASSGALGVVSYNEQFF. The chain recombines TRBV2 with TRBJ2-1; D uncertain. With 4 bases removed from V and 0 bases from J, the gap between germline ends came to 16 bases. The germline CDR1 and CDR2 sequences are SNHLY and FYNNEI. The CDR3 is 17 amino acids.

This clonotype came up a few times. In nucleotides, the CDR3 is TGTGCCATCAGTGAGTCGGAGGCAGGTATTCAGCCCCAGCATTTT. Its translation: CAISESEAGIQPQHF. The J gene is TRBJ1-5, the V gene TRBV10-3; D remains ambiguous. Germline lookup yields CDR1 ENHRY and CDR2 SYGVKD. Trimming took off 0 bases at V and 6 bases at J, with 12 bases between the two ends. This CDR3 spans 15 amino acids.

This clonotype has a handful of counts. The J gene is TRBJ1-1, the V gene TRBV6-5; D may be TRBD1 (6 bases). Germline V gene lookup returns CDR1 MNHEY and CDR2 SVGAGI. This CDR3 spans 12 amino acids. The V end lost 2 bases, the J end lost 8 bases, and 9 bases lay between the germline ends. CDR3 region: CASSYRGAEAFF. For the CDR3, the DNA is TGTGCCAGCAGTTACCGGGGGGCGGAAGCTTTCTTT.

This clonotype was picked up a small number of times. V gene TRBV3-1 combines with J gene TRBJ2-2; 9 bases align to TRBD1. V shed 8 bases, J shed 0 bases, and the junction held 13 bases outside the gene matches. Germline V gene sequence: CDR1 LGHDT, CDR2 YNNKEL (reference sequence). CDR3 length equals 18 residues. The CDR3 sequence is CASFTWDRVFANTGELFF. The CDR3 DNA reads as TGTGCCAGCTTTACCTGGGACAGGGTTTTCGCGAACACCGGGGAGCTGTTTTTT.

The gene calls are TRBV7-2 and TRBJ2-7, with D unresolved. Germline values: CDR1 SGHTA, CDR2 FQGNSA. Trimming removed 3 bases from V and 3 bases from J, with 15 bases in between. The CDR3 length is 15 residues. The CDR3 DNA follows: TGTGCCAGCAGCTTTGCGGCAGGCTTATTCTACGAGCAGTACTTC. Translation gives CASSFAAGLFYEQYF.

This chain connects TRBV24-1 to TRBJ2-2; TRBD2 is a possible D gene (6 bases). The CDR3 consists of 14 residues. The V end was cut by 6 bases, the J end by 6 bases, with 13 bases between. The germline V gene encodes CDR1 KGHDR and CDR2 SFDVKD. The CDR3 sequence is CATSHRERSGELFF. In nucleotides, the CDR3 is TGTGCCACCAGTCACCGGGAGAGATCCGGGGAGCTGTTTTTT.

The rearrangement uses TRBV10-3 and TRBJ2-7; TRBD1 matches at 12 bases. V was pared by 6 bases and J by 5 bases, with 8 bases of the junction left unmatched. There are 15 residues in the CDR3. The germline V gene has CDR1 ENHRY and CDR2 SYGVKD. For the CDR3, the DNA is TGTGCCATCAGCTCCGGGACAGGGGGCGGCCACGAGCAGTACTTC. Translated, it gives CAISSGTGGGHEQYF.

As DNA, the CDR3 is TGTGCCACCAGCAGAGGATTTCCGGGACAGGGCTTCCTAGAGCAGTTCTTC. It is translated as CATSRGFPGQGFLEQFF. The chain uses TRBV15 and TRBJ2-1; 9 bases agree with TRBD1. The CDR3 is made up of 17 amino acids. V lost 1 base, J lost 10 bases, and 14 bases stayed unmatched. Germline V gene lookup returns CDR1 LNHNV and CDR2 YYDKDF (reference sequence).

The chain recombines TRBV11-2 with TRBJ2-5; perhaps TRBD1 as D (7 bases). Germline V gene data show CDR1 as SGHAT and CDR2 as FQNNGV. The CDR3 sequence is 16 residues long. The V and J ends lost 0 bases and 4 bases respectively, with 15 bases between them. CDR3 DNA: TGTGCCAGCAGCTTAGAAGGGAACAGGGGAGGAGAGACCCAGTACTTC. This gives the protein CASSLEGNRGGETQYF.